A single sample gave rise to the 7 T cell receptor beta chains below, sequenced in a study of blood T cell repertoires in COVID-19. Produced via immunoSEQ multiplex PCR; TCRdb's table is partial and in-frame only. The repertoire includes about 170,000 clones, around four fifths of them detected once, and around 8.9% sits in the top ten. Sequenced sample: peripheral blood. These receptors came from a woman aged 80 or older with COVID-19, enrolled during active disease.

The chain couples TRBV3-1 (or the pseudogene TRBV3-2) to TRBJ2-5, with 13 positions matching TRBD2. The V segment lost 0 bases and the J segment 4 bases; nucleotides outside the gene matches: 26. Germline V gene lookup returns CDR1 LGHDT and CDR2 YNNKEL (reference sequence). The CDR3 contains 24 residues. CDR3 sequence: CASSQETHTSGGAELLRRRETQYF. The CDR3 DNA follows: TGTGCCAGCAGCCAAGAAACACATACTAGCGGGGGGGCCGAGTTACTCCGACGACGAGAGACCCAGTACTTC.

The chain recombines TRBV3-1 (or the pseudogene TRBV3-2) with TRBJ1-2; 11 bases are a match to TRBD1. The CDR3 is made up of 13 amino acids. Germline V CDR1 and CDR2: LGHDT, YNNKEL (reference sequence). V dropped 5 bases and J dropped 7; count of bases not matched to a gene: 3. CDR3: CASSRDRGFGYTF. In DNA, the CDR3 is TGTGCCAGCAGCAGGGACAGGGGGTTTGGCTACACCTTC.

DNA for the CDR3: TGTGCCAGCAGTTTGTGGCAGGGGGCTGAAACCTTC. Encoded protein: CASSLWQGAETF. The chain has TRBV12-3 or TRBV12-4 and TRBJ1-2; TRBD1 agrees at 8 bases. Trimming took 3 bases from V and 14 from J; bases not matched to a gene: 8. CDR3 length: 12 residues.

This sequence joins TRBV18 and TRBJ1-4; maybe TRBD1 (6 bases). This CDR3 is built from 15 residues. V dropped 0 bases and J dropped 8 bases, with 13 bases sitting between them. CDR1 is KGHSH, CDR2 LQKENI, per germline. The CDR3, as DNA: TGTGCCAGCTCACCACCGGGGGGGCCTAGAGAAAAACTGTTTTTT. It codes for CASSPPGGPREKLFF.

The rearrangement uses TRBV5-1 and TRBJ1-1, with D perhaps matching TRBD1 (5 bases). This CDR3 is 14 amino acids long. Per the germline V gene, CDR1 is SGHRS and CDR2 is YFSETQ. Trimming removed 2 bases at V and 1 base at J, with 9 bases between. The chain's CDR3 is CASSFDGQNTEAFF. The CDR3 DNA reads as TGCGCCAGCAGCTTCGACGGACAGAACACTGAAGCTTTCTTT.

This clone was recorded only once. V usage is TRBV5-1 and J usage is TRBJ2-5; TRBD2 agrees at 10 bases. This CDR3 spans 16 amino acids. Germline CDR1 SGHRS, CDR2 YFSETQ. V trimming: 0 bases; J trimming: 2 bases; junction bases outside the gene matches: 4. CDR3 sequence (DNA): TGCGCCAGCAGCTTGGGACTAGCGGGTACACAAGAGACCCAGTACTTC. This codes for CASSLGLAGTQETQYF. Looking up the rest from reference TRBV5-1 and TRBJ2-5 gives the full variable domain: KAGVTQTPRYLIKTRGQQVTLSCSPISGHRSVSWYQQTPGQGLQFLFEYFSETQRNKGNFPGRFSGRQFSNSRSEMNVSTLELGDSALYLCASSLGLAGTQETQYFGPGTRLLVL.

The chain has TRBV10-3 and TRBJ2-3, with 8 bases identical to TRBD2. J gave up 7 bases and V 7 bases, and 10 bases lay outside the gene matches. Germline V lookup: CDR1 ENHRY, CDR2 SYGVKD. The CDR3 loop spans 14 amino acids. CDR3 DNA sequence: TGTGCCATCACCGGGGGGGCCACGTCGAATACGCAGTATTTT. It is translated as CAITGGATSNTQYF.